The 3 T cell receptor beta chains reported below all come from one sample, sequenced in a study of T cell repertoires in cytomegalovirus infection. TCRdb reprocessed the reads via MiXCR and lists one record per CDR3 protein. Counted here are approximately 770,000 distinct CDR3 sequences, 29% occurring once; the ten biggest clones make up 10% to 15%. Their target antigens are unknown. Sequenced material: cultured CD8+ T cells from PBMCs, taken from culture after CMV antigen stimulation. All receptors come from a human donor in good health (CMV status not recorded). Some clones in this sample may be carry-over from other donors' samples.

This sequence joins TRBV4-1 and TRBJ1-6; D is ambiguous. The CDR3 covers 15 residues. Trimming removed 5 bases from V and 0 bases from J, with 8 bases in between. Germline CDR1 MGHRA, CDR2 YSYEKL. CDR3 sequence (DNA): TGCGCCAGCAGCGGGGAAAGCTCCTATAATTCACCCCTCCACTTT. It translates to CASSGESSYNSPLHF.

This clonotype came up a few times. The chain uses TRBV7-3 and TRBJ2-5, with unresolved D. CDR1 and CDR2 from the germline V gene are SGHTA and FQGTGA. The CDR3 runs 15 residues. The V gene lost 0 bases and the J gene lost 5 bases, with 13 bases spanning the gap. The CDR3 nucleotides are TGTGCCAGCAGCTTAACGGGGTCCTTTAGGGAGACCCAGTACTTC. Protein sequence: CASSLTGSFRETQYF.

For the CDR3, the DNA is TGTGCCAGCAGCTTTTCTAGGGACACCTACTCCTACGAGCAGTACTTC. Translating it yields CASSFSRDTYSYEQYF. The J gene is TRBJ2-7, the V gene TRBV5-6, with D possibly TRBD1 on 6 matching bases. This CDR3 region has 16 residues. Trimming left V 2 bases short and J 0 bases short, with 15 bases between. The germline V gene encodes CDR1 SGHDT and CDR2 YYEEEE.